This T cell receptor beta chain is from a study of cytomegalovirus exposure and HLA in healthy donors. Germline loops: CDR1 LGHNA, CDR2 YNFKEQ. The V and J ends lost 1 base and 6 bases respectively, with 18 bases between them. The CDR3 covers 16 residues. The study ran its PCR with 60 Vbeta and 13 Jbeta primers. The assay was immunoSEQ multiplex PCR, and TCRdb's table has in-frame clones only and misses some. The sample records about 120,000 clones, more than 70% being singletons. Study-level results: In an earlier analysis, productive rearrangement rates for most beta V segments clustered near 87% or 30%.

A word on this clone: Its specificity is unknown.

The sequence was collected from a man in his fifties or sixties in good health and CMV-seronegative. Sequenced: PBMCs. The chain joins TRBV4-2 to TRBJ2-5; D is possibly TRBD2 (6 bases). Here the CDR3 DNA reads TGTGCCAGCAGCCAAGGTCTGGGGGAGGAATTTCAGACCCAGTACTTC. Protein sequence: CASSQGLGEEFQTQYF.